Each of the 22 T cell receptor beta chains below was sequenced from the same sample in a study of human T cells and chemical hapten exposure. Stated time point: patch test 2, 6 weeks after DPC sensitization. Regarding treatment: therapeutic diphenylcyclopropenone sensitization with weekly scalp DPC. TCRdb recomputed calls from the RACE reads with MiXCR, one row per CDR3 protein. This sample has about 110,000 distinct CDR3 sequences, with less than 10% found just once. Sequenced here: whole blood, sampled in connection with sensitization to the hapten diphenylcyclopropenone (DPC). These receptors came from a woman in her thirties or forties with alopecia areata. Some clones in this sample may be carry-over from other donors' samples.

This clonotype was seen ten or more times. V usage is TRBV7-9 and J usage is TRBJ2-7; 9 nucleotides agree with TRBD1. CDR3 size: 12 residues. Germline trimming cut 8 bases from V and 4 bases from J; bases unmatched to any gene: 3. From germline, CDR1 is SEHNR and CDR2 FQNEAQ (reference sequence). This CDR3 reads CASGDRVYEQYF. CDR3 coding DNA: TGTGCCAGCGGGGACAGGGTGTACGAGCAGTACTTC.

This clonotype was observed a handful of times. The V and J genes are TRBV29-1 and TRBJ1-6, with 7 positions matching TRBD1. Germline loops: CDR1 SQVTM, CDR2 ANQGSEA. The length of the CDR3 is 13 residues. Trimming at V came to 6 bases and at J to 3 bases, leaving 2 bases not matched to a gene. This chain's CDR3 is CSVGTDYNSPLHF. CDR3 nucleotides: TGCAGCGTCGGGACAGACTATAATTCACCCCTCCACTTT.

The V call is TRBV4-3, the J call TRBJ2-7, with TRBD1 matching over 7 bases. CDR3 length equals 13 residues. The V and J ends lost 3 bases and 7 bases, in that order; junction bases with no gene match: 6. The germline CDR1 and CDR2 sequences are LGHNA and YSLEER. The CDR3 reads CASSHDRVGEQYF. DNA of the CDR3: TGCGCCAGCAGCCACGACAGGGTTGGGGAGCAGTACTTC.

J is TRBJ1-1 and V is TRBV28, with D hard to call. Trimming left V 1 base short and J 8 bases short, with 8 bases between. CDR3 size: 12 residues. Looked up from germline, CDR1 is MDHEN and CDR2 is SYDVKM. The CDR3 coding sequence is TGTGCCAGCAGTTTATCCCTGAAAGAAGCTTTCTTT. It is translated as CASSLSLKEAFF. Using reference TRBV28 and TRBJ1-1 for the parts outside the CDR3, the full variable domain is DVKVTQSSRYLVKRTGEKVFLECVQDMDHENMFWYRQDPGLGLRLIYFSYDVKMKEKGDIPEGYSVSREKKERFSLILESASTNQTSMYLCASSLSLKEAFFGQGTRLTVV.

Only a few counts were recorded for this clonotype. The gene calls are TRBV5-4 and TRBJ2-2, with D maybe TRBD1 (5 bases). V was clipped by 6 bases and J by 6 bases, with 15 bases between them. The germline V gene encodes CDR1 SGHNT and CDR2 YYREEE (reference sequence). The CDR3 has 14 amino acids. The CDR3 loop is CASTLDIGSGELFF. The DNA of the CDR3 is TGTGCCAGCACTTTGGACATTGGTTCCGGGGAGCTGTTTTTT.

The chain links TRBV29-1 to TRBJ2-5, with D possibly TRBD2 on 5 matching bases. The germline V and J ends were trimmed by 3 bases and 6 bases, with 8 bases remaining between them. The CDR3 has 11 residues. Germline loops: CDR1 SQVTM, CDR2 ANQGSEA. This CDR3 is CSVDREKTQYF. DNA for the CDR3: TGCAGCGTTGATAGGGAGAAGACCCAGTACTTC.

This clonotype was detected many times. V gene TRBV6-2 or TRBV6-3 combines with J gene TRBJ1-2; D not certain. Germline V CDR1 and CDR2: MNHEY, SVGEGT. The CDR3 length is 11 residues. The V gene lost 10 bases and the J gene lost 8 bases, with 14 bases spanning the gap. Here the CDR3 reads CAIAGLNGYTF. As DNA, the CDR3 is TGTGCCATCGCCGGACTAAACGGCTACACCTTC.

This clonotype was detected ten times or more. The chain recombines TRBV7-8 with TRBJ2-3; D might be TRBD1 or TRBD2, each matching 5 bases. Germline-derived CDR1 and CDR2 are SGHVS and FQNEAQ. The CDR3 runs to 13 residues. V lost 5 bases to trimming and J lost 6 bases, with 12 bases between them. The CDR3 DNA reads TGTGCCAGCAGCCGAGGGGATCCGGATACGCAGTATTTT. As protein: CASSRGDPDTQYF.

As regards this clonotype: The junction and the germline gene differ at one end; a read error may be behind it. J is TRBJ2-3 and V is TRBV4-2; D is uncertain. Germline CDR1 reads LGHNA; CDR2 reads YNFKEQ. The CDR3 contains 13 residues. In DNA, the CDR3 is TGTGCCAGCAGCCAAGAAGGCACGGATACGCAGTATTTT. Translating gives CASSQEGTDTQYF.

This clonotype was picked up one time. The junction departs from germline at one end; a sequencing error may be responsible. The CDR3 coding sequence is TGCGCCAGCAGCCAAGGACTAAGAGGGGATGAGCTGTTCTTC. Its protein product is CASSQGLRGDELFF. This chain joins TRBV4-1 and TRBJ2-1; D is perhaps TRBD1 or TRBD2 (5 bases each). CDR3 length: 14 amino acids. Per the germline V gene, CDR1 is MGHRA and CDR2 is YSYEKL.

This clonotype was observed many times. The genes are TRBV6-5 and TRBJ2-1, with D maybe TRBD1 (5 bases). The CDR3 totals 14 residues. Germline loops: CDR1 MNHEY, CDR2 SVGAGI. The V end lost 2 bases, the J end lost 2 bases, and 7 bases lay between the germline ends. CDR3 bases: TGTGCCAGCAGTTACGGGGCAGCCTACAATGAGCAGTTCTTC. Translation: CASSYGAAYNEQFF.

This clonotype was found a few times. The CDR3, as DNA: TGTGCCAGCAGGGGGACAGTCTCAGCCTACGAGCAGTACTTC. Amino acid sequence: CASRGTVSAYEQYF. J is TRBJ2-7 and V is TRBV2; 7 bases align to TRBD1. The CDR3 covers 14 residues. Germline assignment: CDR1 SNHLY and CDR2 FYNNEI. The V and J ends lost 6 bases and 2 bases, in that order; junction bases with no gene match: 7.

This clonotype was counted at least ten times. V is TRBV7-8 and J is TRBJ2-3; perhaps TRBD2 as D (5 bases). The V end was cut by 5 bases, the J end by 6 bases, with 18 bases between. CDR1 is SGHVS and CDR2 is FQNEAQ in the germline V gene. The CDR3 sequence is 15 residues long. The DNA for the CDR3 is TGTGCCAGCAGCCTCACCGGGGTAGCCATCGATACGCAGTATTTT. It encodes CASSLTGVAIDTQYF.

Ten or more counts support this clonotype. CDR3 in amino acids: CAGSGTGNEKLFF. The CDR3 DNA reads TGTGCCGGTTCCGGGACAGGGAATGAAAAACTGTTTTTT. The chain employs TRBV2 and TRBJ1-4; 9 bases are a match to TRBD1. The CDR3 has 13 amino acids. V lost 11 bases to trimming and J lost 5 bases; unmatched junction nucleotides: 6. CDR1 SNHLY and CDR2 FYNNEI come from the germline V gene.

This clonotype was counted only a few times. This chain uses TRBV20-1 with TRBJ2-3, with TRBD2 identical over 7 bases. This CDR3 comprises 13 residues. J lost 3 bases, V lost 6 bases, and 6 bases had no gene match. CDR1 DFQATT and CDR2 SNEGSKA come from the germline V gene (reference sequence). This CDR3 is CSAYPGGTDTQYF. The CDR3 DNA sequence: TGCAGTGCCTACCCCGGGGGGACAGATACGCAGTATTTT.

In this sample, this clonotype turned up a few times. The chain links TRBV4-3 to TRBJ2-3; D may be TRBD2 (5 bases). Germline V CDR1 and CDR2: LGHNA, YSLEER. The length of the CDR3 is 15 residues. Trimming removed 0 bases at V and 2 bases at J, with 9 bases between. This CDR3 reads CASSQDRGNTDTQYF. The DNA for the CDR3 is TGCGCCAGCAGCCAAGATCGGGGAAACACAGATACGCAGTATTTT.

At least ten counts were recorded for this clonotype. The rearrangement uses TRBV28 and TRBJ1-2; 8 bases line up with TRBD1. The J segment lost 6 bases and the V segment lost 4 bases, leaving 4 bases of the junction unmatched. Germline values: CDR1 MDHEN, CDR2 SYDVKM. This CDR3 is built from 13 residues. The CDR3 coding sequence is TGTGCCAGCAGTTCGGGACAGGATGATGGCTACACCTTC. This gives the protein CASSSGQDDGYTF.

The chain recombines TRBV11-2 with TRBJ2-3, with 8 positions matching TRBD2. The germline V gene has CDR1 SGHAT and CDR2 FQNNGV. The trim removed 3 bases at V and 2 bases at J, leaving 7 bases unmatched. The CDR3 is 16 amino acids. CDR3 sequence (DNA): TGTGCCAGCAGCTTTCCAGCGGGGGCGCCCACAGATACGCAGTATTTT. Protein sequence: CASSFPAGAPTDTQYF.

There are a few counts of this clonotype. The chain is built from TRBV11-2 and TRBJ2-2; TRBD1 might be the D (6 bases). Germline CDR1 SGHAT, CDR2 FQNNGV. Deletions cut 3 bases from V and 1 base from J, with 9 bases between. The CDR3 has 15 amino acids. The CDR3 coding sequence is TGTGCCAGCAGCTTGATCAGGGGGAACACCGGGGAGCTGTTTTTT. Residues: CASSLIRGNTGELFF.

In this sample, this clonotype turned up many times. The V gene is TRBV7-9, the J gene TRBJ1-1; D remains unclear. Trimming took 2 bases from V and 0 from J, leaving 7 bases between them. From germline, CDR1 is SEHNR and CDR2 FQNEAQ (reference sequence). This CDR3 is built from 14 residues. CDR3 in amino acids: CASSLSNLNTEAFF. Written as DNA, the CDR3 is TGTGCCAGCAGCTTAAGCAACCTGAACACTGAAGCTTTCTTT.

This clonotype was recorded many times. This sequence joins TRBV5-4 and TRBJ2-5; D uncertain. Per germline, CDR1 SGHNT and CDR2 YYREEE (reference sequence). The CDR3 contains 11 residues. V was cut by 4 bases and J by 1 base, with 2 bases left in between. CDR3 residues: CASSIQETQYF. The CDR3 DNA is TGTGCCAGCAGCATCCAAGAGACCCAGTACTTC.

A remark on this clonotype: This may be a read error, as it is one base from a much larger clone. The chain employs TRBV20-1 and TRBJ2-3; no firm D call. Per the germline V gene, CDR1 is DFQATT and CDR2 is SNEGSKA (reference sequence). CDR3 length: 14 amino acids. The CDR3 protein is CRARGWTITDTQYF. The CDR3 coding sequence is TGCAGAGCTAGAGGATGGACGATCACAGATACGCAGTATTTT.